The source of this T cell receptor (beta chain) is a study of blood T cell repertoires in COVID-19 (dated by TCRdb to 2020 to 2021). General notes on the study: Samples covering the acute and convalescent phases of COVID-19 were provided by collaborators in the United States, Italy and Spain. The prospective study material was composed of cDNA or gDNA derived from T cells, B-cell-depleted T cells, or PBMCs. Subjects who had been exposed to COVID-19, were actively infected with it, or had recovered from it provided the deeply sampled blood TCRbeta repertoires that made up the dataset. The repertoires were released in a freely available public database intended as a resource for research on the immune response to SARS-CoV-2. Samples came from the ongoing ImmuneRACE study (first 160 participants) plus 1,254 subjects from 6 global collaborators. A de-identified subject ID, COVID-19 status, age in years and sex were almost always included in the sample metadata. Where available, HLA class I and class II types were taken from metadata supplied by the sample provider and were not determined by assay-based typing.

Details on this clone: Its recognized antigen is unknown. Per-base quality was not reported, and no clone a single base away is much larger than it.

Here is what the overall study found, with its caveats: The quantity of clinical and demographic metadata differed by source and by participant and was supplied without curation.

Each collaborating institution followed its own protocols to collect whole blood in K2EDTA tubes. For TCRbeta analysis, collaborators shipped samples in one of three forms: frozen whole blood, isolated PBMCs, or DNA extracted from either of those sample types. The immunoSEQ Assay, a bias-controlled multiplex PCR, was used to amplify TCRbeta CDR3 regions from genomic DNA. Regarding the original processing steps: The number of nucleated cells in each sample was estimated by amplification of reference gene primers within the assay. Sequence reads were collapsed and filtered to measure the absolute abundance of every unique TCRbeta CDR3 rearrangement. For each sample, productive Simpson clonality was calculated as the square root of Simpson's diversity index across productive rearrangements. Drawn from immuneACCESS, this table holds only the in-frame rearrangements with V and J called that TCRdb kept. Clones are partly lost; checked studies trace under half to an unresolved V gene and leave the rest unexplained. The V and J calls and clone size come from that table; D and trimming were worked out from the DNA. This sample gives 55,000 to 85,000 clones in total; 70% to 85% of them show up just once. The ten largest account for 0.83% of the sample.

The CDR3 starts with the cysteine, ends with the phenylalanine, and has 18 residues. The DNA shown is the 54-base CDR3, in frame from base 1. The V and J segments used are TRBV21-1 and TRBJ2-7; the table gives TRBD2 as D, unverified against the DNA. TRBV21-1 is reported as a pseudogene. The sequence came from a woman aged 70-85 years with acute or convalescent COVID-19. The specimen sequenced was peripheral blood. The CDR3 region has the sequence CASSKAGTSGASSYEQYF. At the DNA level, the sequence is TGTGCCAGCAGCAAAGCCGGGACTAGCGGGGCAAGCTCCTACGAGCAGTACTTC.